One and the same sample provided the 16 T cell receptor delta chains below, sequenced in a study of gamma-delta T cells after stem cell transplantation. TCRdb fed the RT-PCR reads into CATT to redo clone calling. This repertoire shows roughly 3,300 delta-chain clones, 4% to 6% found once; its top ten account for under 45%. The sequenced sample was gamma-delta T cells. Every receptor here comes from a human donor. It is not recorded whose cells these are; they may come from a transplant donor.

About this clone: This DNA's translation differs at residue 10 from TCRdb's protein, which comes from a much larger clone; a read error is likely, and the protein shown is translated from the DNA. The V and J genes are TRDV2 and TRDJ1, with TRDD3 identical over 10 bases. Trimming removed 2 bases from V and 7 bases from J; junction bases left unmatched: 18. This CDR3 spans 18 amino acids. Germline-derived CDR1 and CDR2 are GEAIGNYY and EKD. CDR3 DNA: TGTGCCTGTGACAGTCTGCTGGGGGATATGCGTCGATCCGGTAAACTCATCTTT. Its translation is CACDSLLGDMRRSGKLIF.

This clone is labeled medium-sized. The same CDR3 is also encoded by other DNA sequences in this sample. The rearrangement joins TRDV2 to TRDJ3; D ambiguous. Per the germline V gene, CDR1 is GEAIGNYY and CDR2 is EKD. The CDR3 consists of 18 residues. Trimming pared 0 bases from V and 0 bases from J, leaving 11 bases between. Here the CDR3 reads CACDTGSPYSWDTRQMFF. CDR3 bases: TGTGCCTGTGACACCGGGTCTCCTTACTCCTGGGACACCCGACAGATGTTTTTC.

This rearrangement joins TRDV2 to TRDJ1; 12 positions match TRDD3. This CDR3 is built from 20 residues. Germline values: CDR1 GEAIGNYY, CDR2 EKD. J gave up 0 bases and V 0 bases, and 13 bases lay outside the gene matches. As DNA, the CDR3 is TGTGCCTGTGACACCTTAAACCTGGGGGATACGCGGGGGTACACCGATAAACTCATCTTT. It encodes CACDTLNLGDTRGYTDKLIF.

Many counts were recorded for this clone. A much larger clone sits a single nucleotide away, making a read error possible. Other DNA sequences from this sample encode an identical CDR3 as well. The chain recombines TRDV2 with TRDJ1; 12 bases line up with TRDD3. CDR3 size: 16 residues. Germline V gene sequence: CDR1 GEAIGNYY, CDR2 EKD. CDR3 loop: CACDGLLGDTTDKLIF. As DNA, the CDR3 is TGTGCCTGTGACGGGCTACTGGGGGATACAACCGATAAACTCATCTTC.

By share, this clone ranks as large. The identical CDR3 is also encoded by other nucleotide sequences in the sample. The rearrangement links TRDV2 to TRDJ1; 9 positions match TRDD3. There are 14 residues in the CDR3. Trimming at V came to 3 bases and at J to 3 bases, leaving 4 bases not matched to a gene. Germline-derived CDR1 and CDR2 are GEAIGNYY and EKD. The CDR3 nucleotides read TGTGCCTGTGACCGACTGGGGGAGTCCGATAAACTCATCTTT. Its protein product is CACDRLGESDKLIF.

The table lists this clone with a few counts. TCRdb assigns this DNA the protein of a much larger clone, which departs from its translation at residue 4; this likely reflects a read error, and the protein shown comes from translating the DNA. The rearrangement joins TRDV2 to TRDJ1; TRDD3 aligns across 7 bases. Germline CDR1 reads GEAIGNYY; CDR2 reads EKD. This CDR3 is built from 16 residues. Trimming at V came to 5 bases and at J to 5 bases, leaving 16 bases not matched to a gene. The DNA for the CDR3 is TGTGCCTGTGGCCTCTTACTGGGGATGGCACGAGATAAACTCATCTTT. It translates to CACGLLLGMARDKLIF.

On this clone: This could be a read error, since a much larger clone is one nucleotide away. Distinct nucleotide sequences in the sample also encode this CDR3. The chain recombines TRDV2 with TRDJ3, with 13 bases that match TRDD3. The CDR3 consists of 22 residues. Germline V gives CDR1 GEAIGNYY, CDR2 EKD. This CDR3 reads CACDIPTGGYGPGSWDTRQMFF. The CDR3 coding sequence is TGTGCCTGCGACATTCCGACTGGGGGATACGGTCCCGGGTCCTGGGACACCCGACAGATGTTTTTC.

Of note for this clone: The TCRdb protein comes from a much larger clone and disagrees with this DNA's translation at residue 14, likely due to a read error; the protein given here is derived from the DNA. The chain combines TRDV2 with TRDJ1; 11 nucleotides agree with TRDD3. This CDR3 has 18 amino acids. Germline V gene data show CDR1 as GEAIGNYY and CDR2 as EKD. With V trimmed by 0 bases and J by 6 bases, 14 bases remained unmatched. CDR3 nucleotide sequence: TGTGCCTGTGACACCGTTGAGGTCCTGGGGGATACTCACAATAAACTCATCTTT. Its protein product is CACDTVEVLGDTHNKLIF.

With regard to this clone: This probably arose from a read error, given a far larger clone one base away. The same CDR3 can be traced to other DNA sequences in this sample. The chain has TRDV2 and TRDJ1, with TRDD3 matching over 11 bases. Germline loops: CDR1 GEAIGNYY, CDR2 EKD. The CDR3 extends over 19 amino acids. The CDR3 here is CACDTVGGGYAEYTDKLIF. CDR3 DNA sequence: TGTGCCTGTGACACCGTTGGTGGGGGATACGCGGAGTACACAGATAAACTCATCTTT.

Remarks on this clone: The mismatch at residue 13 between this DNA's translation and the TCRdb protein of a much larger clone likely reflects a read error; the protein shown is translated from the DNA. The chain joins TRDV2 to TRDJ3; 10 bases align to TRDD3. The CDR3 has 19 residues. Losses at the gene ends were 0 bases for V and 9 bases for J; bases not matched to a gene: 13. Per germline, CDR1 GEAIGNYY and CDR2 EKD. CDR3 loop: CACDTVTGGSSRGTRQMFF. DNA for the CDR3: TGTGCCTGTGACACCGTGACTGGGGGATCCTCCCGTGGCACCCGACAGATGTTTTTC.

Turning to this clone: A read error likely explains this, since a far larger clone differs by one base. The same CDR3 can be traced to other DNA sequences in this sample. This chain joins TRDV2 and TRDJ1, with TRDD3 identical over 10 bases. This CDR3 contains 19 residues. CDR1 is GEAIGNYY and CDR2 is EKD in the germline V gene. In DNA form, the CDR3 reads TGTGCCTGTGACACCGTACTGGGGGATCCGTTCCCGTACACTGATAAACTCATCTTT. Translated: CACDTVLGDPFPYTDKLIF.

As for this clone: The protein TCRdb lists belongs to a much larger clone and differs from this DNA's translation at residue 15, which points to a read error; the protein shown is made from the DNA. The gene calls are TRDV2 and TRDJ1; 12 bases align to TRDD3. This CDR3 contains 19 residues. J lost 6 bases, V lost 0 bases, and 16 bases had no gene match. Germline lookup yields CDR1 GEAIGNYY and CDR2 EKD. DNA of the CDR3: TGTGCCTGTGACACCGTGGCTATACTGGGGGATACTAAGCCCAATAAACTCATCTTT. Translating gives CACDTVAILGDTKPNKLIF.

Only a few counts were recorded for this clone. A far larger clone is one base from this, pointing to a likely read error. The V gene is TRDV2, the J gene TRDJ1; 8 nucleotides agree with TRDD3. The germline V gene encodes CDR1 GEAIGNYY and CDR2 EKD. This CDR3 is 20 amino acids long. After removal of 1 base from V and 0 bases from J, the junction contained 18 bases not matched to a gene. CDR3 region: CACDTVVLGGPRPYTDKLIF. The CDR3 DNA reads TGTGCCTGTGACACGGTGGTACTGGGGGGCCCTCGACCCTACACCGATAAACTCATCTTT.

Concerning this clone: TCRdb's protein for this DNA is that of a much larger clone and differs from the translation at residue 8, likely a read error; the protein shown is the DNA translation. The chain links TRDV2 to TRDJ1; D is perhaps TRDD3 (6 bases). V lost 3 bases and J lost 2, with 18 bases in between. In germline, CDR1 is GEAIGNYY, CDR2 EKD. The CDR3 covers 16 residues. The CDR3 region is CACDPLAIGDTDKLIF. In DNA form, the CDR3 reads TGTGCCTGTGACCCTCTCGCAATTGGGGATACCGATAAACTCATCTTT.

This clone showed up just a few times. This probably arose from a read error, given a far larger clone one base away. Different DNA sequences within this sample yield the same CDR3. This chain connects TRDV2 to TRDJ1; 8 nucleotides align to TRDD3. With 0 bases clipped from V and 8 bases from J, the junction kept 10 bases outside the gene matches. This CDR3 is 15 amino acids long. Germline loops: CDR1 GEAIGNYY, CDR2 EKD. CDR3 sequence (DNA): TGTGCCTGTGACACCGTCGGGCGGGATACGGGAAAACTCATCTTT. It is translated as CACDTVGRDTGKLIF.

This clone turned up a few times. A junction boundary mismatches the germline segment, possibly from a read error. This chain links TRDV2 with TRDJ1; 12 bases agree with TRDD3. This CDR3 has 19 amino acids. Germline assignment: CDR1 GEAIGNYY and CDR2 EKD. The CDR3, as DNA: TGTGCCTGTGACACCGTGACTATACTGGGGGATACTAAGCCCGATAAATTCATCTTT. Translating it yields CACDTVTILGDTKPDKFIF.